This is a list of T cell receptor beta chains from one sample in a study of T-cell reconstitution after alpha-beta-depleted transplantation in children. TCRdb re-analysed the PCR reads in MiXCR, keeping a single row per CDR3 protein. In the table there are hundreds of thousands of distinct CDR3 sequences, roughly 8.2% of which are singletons. Here the sequenced sample was PBMCs, mostly from graft donor cells, taken 180 days after TCRalphabeta/CD19-depleted stem cell transplant. These TCRs come from a male patient aged 5 to 17 who had a stem cell transplant for acute lymphoblastic leukemia, so the T cells may come from the graft donor. The CDR3 runs from the conserved cysteine through the conserved F or W. Each record gives: D gene, V gene, clone size, J gene, CDR3 protein, CDR3 DNA. The D gene is left open where the match is weak. Clone size is not always given. Where it is, it says once, few, many or a class for expanded clones.

d_call: -; v_call: TRBV18; clone_size: many; j_call: TRBJ1-2; cdr3_aa: CASSPITEPNYGYTF; cdr3_nt: TGTGCCAGCTCACCGATAACGGAGCCTAACTATGGCTACACCTTC
d_call: -; v_call: TRBV6-2/TRBV6-3; clone_size: few; j_call: TRBJ2-7; cdr3_aa: CASSYKGRSYEQYF; cdr3_nt: TGTGCCAGCAGTTACAAGGGCCGGTCCTACGAGCAGTACTTC
d_call: -; v_call: TRBV5-1; clone_size: many; j_call: TRBJ2-1; cdr3_aa: CASSLGTPSSYNEQFF; cdr3_nt: TGCGCCAGCAGCTTGGGGACTCCAAGCTCCTACAATGAGCAGTTCTTC
d_call: TRBD2; v_call: TRBV3-1; clone_size: many; j_call: TRBJ2-3; cdr3_aa: CASRSPSGTPPDTQYF; cdr3_nt: TGTGCCAGCAGATCCCCTAGCGGGACCCCCCCAGATACGCAGTATTTT
d_call: -; v_call: TRBV7-9; clone_size: many; j_call: TRBJ2-7; cdr3_aa: CASSSGTDFYEQYF; cdr3_nt: TGTGCCAGCAGTTCCGGGACGGATTTTTACGAGCAGTACTTC
d_call: -; v_call: TRBV5-1; clone_size: many; j_call: TRBJ2-2; cdr3_aa: CASSLGPSGTGELFF; cdr3_nt: TGCGCCAGCAGCTTGGGGCCCTCCGGGACCGGGGAGCTGTTTTTT
d_call: -; v_call: TRBV7-2; clone_size: many; j_call: TRBJ1-1; cdr3_aa: CASSPKVGMNTEAFF; cdr3_nt: TGTGCCAGCAGCCCGAAGGTGGGGATGAACACTGAAGCTTTCTTT
d_call: TRBD1; v_call: TRBV28; clone_size: many; j_call: TRBJ2-7; cdr3_aa: CASLLSTTGVYEQYF; cdr3_nt: TGTGCCAGCCTCCTCTCCACGACAGGGGTCTACGAGCAGTACTTC
d_call: -; v_call: TRBV27; clone_size: -; j_call: TRBJ2-1; cdr3_aa: CASSFGGSEQFF; cdr3_nt: TGTGCCAGCAGTTTCGGAGGGAGTGAGCAGTTCTTC
d_call: TRBD1; v_call: TRBV29-1; clone_size: many; j_call: TRBJ1-1; cdr3_aa: CSVRQGVNTEAFF; cdr3_nt: TGCAGCGTCCGACAGGGGGTGAACACTGAAGCTTTCTTT
d_call: TRBD1; v_call: TRBV29-1; clone_size: many; j_call: TRBJ1-2; cdr3_aa: CSVGPGQGSYGYTF; cdr3_nt: TGCAGCGTTGGGCCGGGACAGGGAAGCTATGGCTACACCTTC
d_call: TRBD1; v_call: TRBV20-1; clone_size: few; j_call: TRBJ2-1; cdr3_aa: CSATNRGGDEQFF; cdr3_nt: TGCAGTGCTACTAACCGAGGGGGCGATGAGCAGTTCTTC
d_call: -; v_call: TRBV29-1; clone_size: many; j_call: TRBJ2-7; cdr3_aa: CSVGVSDYEQYF; cdr3_nt: TGCAGCGTGGGGGTCAGTGACTACGAGCAGTACTTC
d_call: TRBD1; v_call: TRBV5-1; clone_size: many; j_call: TRBJ1-5; cdr3_aa: CASSMGQGSNQPQHF; cdr3_nt: TGCGCCAGCAGCATGGGACAGGGATCCAATCAGCCCCAGCATTTT
d_call: TRBD1; v_call: TRBV5-1; clone_size: many; j_call: TRBJ1-4; cdr3_aa: CASSWTQGAQGEKLFF; cdr3_nt: TGCGCCAGCAGCTGGACACAGGGGGCGCAGGGTGAAAAACTGTTTTTT
d_call: TRBD1; v_call: TRBV6-1; clone_size: once; j_call: TRBJ2-2; cdr3_aa: CASTNRQGPNTGELFF; cdr3_nt: TGTGCCAGCACTAACCGACAGGGGCCGAACACCGGGGAGCTGTTTTTT
d_call: TRBD1; v_call: TRBV5-1; clone_size: many; j_call: TRBJ1-1; cdr3_aa: CASSLGGTGGKRVNTEAFF; cdr3_nt: TGCGCCAGCAGCTTGGGTGGGACAGGGGGGAAAAGAGTCAACACTGAAGCTTTCTTT
d_call: TRBD1; v_call: TRBV20-1; clone_size: many; j_call: TRBJ2-7; cdr3_aa: CSAGGQGPEQYF; cdr3_nt: TGCAGTGCTGGAGGACAGGGCCCCGAGCAGTACTTC
d_call: -; v_call: TRBV12-3/TRBV12-4; clone_size: many; j_call: TRBJ2-6; cdr3_aa: CASSLNGIVLRANVLTF; cdr3_nt: TGTGCCAGCAGTTTGAATGGGATTGTACTAAGGGCCAACGTCCTGACTTTC
d_call: -; v_call: TRBV2; clone_size: many; j_call: TRBJ2-7; cdr3_aa: CASSEPDHKQYF; cdr3_nt: TGTGCCAGCAGTGAACCGGACCATAAGCAGTACTTC
d_call: TRBD1; v_call: TRBV28; clone_size: many; j_call: TRBJ2-5; cdr3_aa: CASTFTGGKQETQYF; cdr3_nt: TGTGCCAGCACCTTTACAGGGGGTAAACAAGAGACCCAGTACTTC
d_call: -; v_call: TRBV12-3/TRBV12-4; clone_size: many; j_call: TRBJ2-3; cdr3_aa: CASSLSGGPAWDTQYF; cdr3_nt: TGTGCCAGCAGTTTAAGTGGGGGACCAGCGTGGGATACGCAGTATTTT
d_call: TRBD1; v_call: TRBV20-1; clone_size: -; j_call: TRBJ2-7; cdr3_aa: CSARDRGTGAYEQYF; cdr3_nt: TGCAGTGCTAGAGATCGCGGGACAGGGGCCTACGAGCAGTACTTC
d_call: TRBD1; v_call: TRBV5-6; clone_size: many; j_call: TRBJ1-1; cdr3_aa: CASSLFLRDRSNTEAFF; cdr3_nt: TGTGCCAGCAGCTTGTTCCTTCGGGACAGATCGAACACTGAAGCTTTCTTT
d_call: TRBD2; v_call: TRBV3-1; clone_size: many; j_call: TRBJ2-4; cdr3_aa: CASSPGLAGVAIQYF; cdr3_nt: TGTGCCAGCAGCCCCGGCCTAGCGGGAGTTGCCATTCAGTACTTC
d_call: -; v_call: TRBV18; clone_size: few; j_call: TRBJ1-4; cdr3_aa: CASSRQTTNEKLFF; cdr3_nt: TGTGCCAGCTCACGACAGACAACTAATGAAAAACTGTTTTTT
d_call: -; v_call: TRBV12-3/TRBV12-4; clone_size: many; j_call: TRBJ1-5; cdr3_aa: CASSLGGVPNQPQHF; cdr3_nt: TGTGCCAGCAGTTTAGGAGGGGTACCAAATCAGCCCCAGCATTTT
d_call: -; v_call: TRBV24-1; clone_size: many; j_call: TRBJ1-1; cdr3_aa: CATSDTRGTEAFF; cdr3_nt: TGTGCCACCAGTGACACCCGGGGGACTGAAGCTTTCTTT
d_call: TRBD1; v_call: TRBV3-1; clone_size: many; j_call: TRBJ2-7; cdr3_aa: CASSQEPTGGDEQYF; cdr3_nt: TGTGCCAGCAGCCAAGAACCGACAGGGGGGGACGAGCAGTACTTC
d_call: -; v_call: TRBV28; clone_size: many; j_call: TRBJ1-3; cdr3_aa: CASSLGILSGNTIYF; cdr3_nt: TGTGCCAGCAGTTTGGGCATTCTCTCTGGAAACACCATATATTTT
d_call: TRBD1; v_call: TRBV20-1; clone_size: many; j_call: TRBJ2-1; cdr3_aa: CSALPGQGSNEQFF; cdr3_nt: TGCAGTGCCTTACCGGGACAGGGGAGCAATGAGCAGTTCTTC
d_call: TRBD2; v_call: TRBV7-2; clone_size: many; j_call: TRBJ2-7; cdr3_aa: CASSFREAHEQYF; cdr3_nt: TGTGCCAGCAGCTTCCGGGAGGCCCACGAGCAGTACTTC
d_call: -; v_call: TRBV4-2; clone_size: few; j_call: TRBJ1-3; cdr3_aa: CASSQSPEGGNTIYF; cdr3_nt: TGTGCCAGCAGCCAATCCCCTGAGGGTGGAAACACCATATATTTT
d_call: TRBD1; v_call: TRBV6-2/TRBV6-3; clone_size: many; j_call: TRBJ2-1; cdr3_aa: CASSHAGQGYNEQFF; cdr3_nt: TGTGCCAGCAGTCACGCGGGACAGGGGTACAATGAGCAGTTCTTC
d_call: TRBD1; v_call: TRBV20-1; clone_size: many; j_call: TRBJ1-2; cdr3_aa: CSATKDRDHGYTF; cdr3_nt: TGCAGTGCTACGAAGGACAGGGATCATGGCTACACCTTC
d_call: -; v_call: TRBV4-1; clone_size: many; j_call: TRBJ1-2; cdr3_aa: CASSQDTLGYTF; cdr3_nt: TGCGCCAGCAGCCAAGATACCCTGGGCTACACCTTC
d_call: -; v_call: TRBV6-5; clone_size: many; j_call: TRBJ1-1; cdr3_aa: CASSYNRNTEAFF; cdr3_nt: TGTGCCAGCAGTTACAACAGGAACACTGAAGCTTTCTTT
d_call: TRBD1; v_call: TRBV20-1; clone_size: many; j_call: TRBJ2-5; cdr3_aa: CSARIGQGPGETQYF; cdr3_nt: TGCAGTGCTAGAATCGGACAGGGACCGGGGGAGACCCAGTACTTC
d_call: TRBD1; v_call: TRBV24-1; clone_size: -; j_call: TRBJ2-7; cdr3_aa: CATSNGQAYEQYF; cdr3_nt: TGTGCCACCAGTAATGGACAGGCCTACGAGCAGTACTTC
d_call: TRBD1; v_call: TRBV6-5; clone_size: many; j_call: TRBJ1-2; cdr3_aa: CASSYSVWTGGYTF; cdr3_nt: TGTGCCAGCAGTTACTCGGTTTGGACAGGCGGCTACACCTTC
d_call: -; v_call: TRBV7-9; clone_size: many; j_call: TRBJ2-1; cdr3_aa: CASSPVPMDEQFF; cdr3_nt: TGTGCCAGCAGCCCCGTCCCCATGGATGAGCAGTTCTTC
d_call: -; v_call: TRBV24-1; clone_size: many; j_call: TRBJ1-1; cdr3_aa: CATSDSGVSNTEAFF; cdr3_nt: TGTGCCACCAGTGATAGTGGAGTGTCAAACACTGAAGCTTTCTTT
d_call: -; v_call: TRBV7-8; clone_size: many; j_call: TRBJ2-2; cdr3_aa: CASSSSGTANTGELFF; cdr3_nt: TGTGCCAGCAGCTCCTCCGGGACGGCGAACACCGGGGAGCTGTTTTTT
d_call: -; v_call: TRBV7-9; clone_size: many; j_call: TRBJ1-2; cdr3_aa: CASSLDRVSNYGYTF; cdr3_nt: TGTGCCAGCAGCTTAGATCGCGTCTCCAACTATGGCTACACCTTC
d_call: TRBD2; v_call: TRBV29-1; clone_size: many; j_call: TRBJ2-3; cdr3_aa: CSVEGAGAYTDTQYF; cdr3_nt: TGCAGCGTTGAAGGAGCGGGGGCTTACACAGATACGCAGTATTTT
d_call: -; v_call: TRBV6-2/TRBV6-3; clone_size: many; j_call: TRBJ2-1; cdr3_aa: CASSYSVVTGVNKYNEQFF; cdr3_nt: TGTGCCAGCAGTTACTCGGTTGTGACGGGAGTGAATAAGTACAATGAGCAGTTCTTC
d_call: -; v_call: TRBV20-1; clone_size: -; j_call: TRBJ2-2; cdr3_aa: CSARVGSFTNTGELFF; cdr3_nt: TGCAGTGCTAGAGTAGGGAGTTTCACGAACACCGGGGAGCTGTTTTTT
d_call: TRBD1; v_call: TRBV28; clone_size: few; j_call: TRBJ2-2; cdr3_aa: CASSFGQEGDTGELFF; cdr3_nt: TGTGCCAGCAGTTTCGGACAGGAAGGGGACACCGGGGAGCTGTTTTTT
d_call: -; v_call: TRBV7-3; clone_size: -; j_call: TRBJ2-2; cdr3_aa: CASSFLTSPGELFF; cdr3_nt: TGTGCCAGCAGCTTTCTTACTAGCCCCGGGGAGCTGTTTTTT
d_call: -; v_call: TRBV19; clone_size: many; j_call: TRBJ2-6; cdr3_aa: CASSIQGGAGANVLTF; cdr3_nt: TGTGCCAGTAGTATTCAGGGTGGGGCCGGGGCCAACGTCCTGACTTTC
d_call: TRBD2; v_call: TRBV5-5; clone_size: many; j_call: TRBJ2-7; cdr3_aa: CASSLRLADYYEQYF; cdr3_nt: TGTGCCAGCAGCTTGCGACTAGCGGACTACTACGAGCAGTACTTC